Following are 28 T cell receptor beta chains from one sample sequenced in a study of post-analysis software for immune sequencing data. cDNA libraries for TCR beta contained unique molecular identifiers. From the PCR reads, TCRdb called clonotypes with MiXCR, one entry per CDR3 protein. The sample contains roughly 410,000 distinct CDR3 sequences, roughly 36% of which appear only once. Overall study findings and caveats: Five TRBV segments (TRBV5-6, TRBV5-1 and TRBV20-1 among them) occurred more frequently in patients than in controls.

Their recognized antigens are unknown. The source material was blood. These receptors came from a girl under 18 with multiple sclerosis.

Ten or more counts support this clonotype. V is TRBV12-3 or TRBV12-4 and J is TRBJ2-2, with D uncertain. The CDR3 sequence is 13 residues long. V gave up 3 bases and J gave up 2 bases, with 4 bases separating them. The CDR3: CASSLGNTGELFF. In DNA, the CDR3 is TGTGCCAGCAGTTTGGGTAACACCGGGGAGCTGTTTTTT.

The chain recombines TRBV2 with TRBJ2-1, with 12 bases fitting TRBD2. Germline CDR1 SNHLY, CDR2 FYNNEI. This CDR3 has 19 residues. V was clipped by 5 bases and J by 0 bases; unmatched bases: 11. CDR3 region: CASSTLPGLAGSSYNEQFF. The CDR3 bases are TGTGCCAGCAGTACCTTACCCGGACTAGCGGGAAGCTCCTACAATGAGCAGTTCTTC.

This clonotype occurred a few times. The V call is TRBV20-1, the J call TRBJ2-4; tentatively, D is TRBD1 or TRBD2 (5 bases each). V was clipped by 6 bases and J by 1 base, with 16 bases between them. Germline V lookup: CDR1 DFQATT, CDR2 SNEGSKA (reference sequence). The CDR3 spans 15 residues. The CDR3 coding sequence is TGCAGTGCCTCGAGCAGCGAGGGGGCCAAAAACATTCAGTACTTC. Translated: CSASSSEGAKNIQYF.

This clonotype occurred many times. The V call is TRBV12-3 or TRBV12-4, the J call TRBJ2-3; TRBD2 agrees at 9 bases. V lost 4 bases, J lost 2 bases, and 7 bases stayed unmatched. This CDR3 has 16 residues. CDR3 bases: TGTGCCAGCAGTTCCGGACTAGCGAGCCTCACAGATACGCAGTATTTT. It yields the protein CASSSGLASLTDTQYF.

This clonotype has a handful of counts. CDR3: CAISEPGWGTGELFF. The CDR3 coding sequence is TGTGCCATCAGTGAACCGGGTTGGGGCACCGGGGAGCTGTTTTTT. This sequence joins TRBV10-3 and TRBJ2-2, with unresolved D. CDR3 size: 15 residues. Germline CDR1 ENHRY, CDR2 SYGVKD. V lost 3 bases and J 4 bases, leaving 12 bases between the germline ends.

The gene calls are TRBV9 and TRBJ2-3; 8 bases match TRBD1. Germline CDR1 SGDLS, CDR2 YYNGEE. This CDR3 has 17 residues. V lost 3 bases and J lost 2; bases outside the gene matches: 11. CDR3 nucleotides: TGTGCCAGCAGCGCCCGTCGGACAGGGCCAAACACAGATACGCAGTATTTT. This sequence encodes CASSARRTGPNTDTQYF. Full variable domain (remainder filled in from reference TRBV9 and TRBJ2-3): DSGVTQTPKHLITATGQRVTLRCSPRSGDLSVYWYQQSLDQGLQFLIQYYNGEERAKGNILERFSAQQFPDLHSELNLSSLELGDSALYFCASSARRTGPNTDTQYFGPGTRLTVL.

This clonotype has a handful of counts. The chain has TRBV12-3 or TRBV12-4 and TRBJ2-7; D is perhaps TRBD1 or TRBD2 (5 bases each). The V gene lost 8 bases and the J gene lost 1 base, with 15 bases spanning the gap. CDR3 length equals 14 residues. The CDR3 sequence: CASCEGSLSYEQYF. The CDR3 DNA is TGTGCCAGCTGCGAGGGGTCGCTATCCTACGAGCAGTACTTC.

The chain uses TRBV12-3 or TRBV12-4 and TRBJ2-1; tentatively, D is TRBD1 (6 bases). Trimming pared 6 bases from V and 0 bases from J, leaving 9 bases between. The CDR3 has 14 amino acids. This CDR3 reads CASRGDNSYNEQFF. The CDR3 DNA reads TGTGCCAGCAGGGGGGACAACTCCTACAATGAGCAGTTCTTC.

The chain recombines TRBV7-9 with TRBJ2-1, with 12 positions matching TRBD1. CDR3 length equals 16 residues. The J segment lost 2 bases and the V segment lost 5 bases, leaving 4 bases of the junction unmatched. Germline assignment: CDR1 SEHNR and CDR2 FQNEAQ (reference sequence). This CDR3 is CASSRGTGGPYNEQFF. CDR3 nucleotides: TGTGCCAGCAGCCGAGGGACAGGGGGCCCCTACAATGAGCAGTTCTTC. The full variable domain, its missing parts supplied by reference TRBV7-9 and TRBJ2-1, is DTGVSQNPRHKITKRGQNVTFRCDPISEHNRLYWYRQTLGQGPEFLTYFQNEAQLEKSRLLSDRFSAERPKGSFSTLEIQRTEQGDSAMYLCASSRGTGGPYNEQFFGPGTRLTVL.

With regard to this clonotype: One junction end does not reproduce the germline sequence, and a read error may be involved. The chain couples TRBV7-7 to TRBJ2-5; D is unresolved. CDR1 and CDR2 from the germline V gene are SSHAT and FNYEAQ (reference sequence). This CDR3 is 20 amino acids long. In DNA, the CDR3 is TGTGCTAGCAGCTCCCGTTCGAAACGGAGCCTCTTTCTTGGCCAAGAGACCCAGTACTTC. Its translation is CASSSRSKRSLFLGQETQYF. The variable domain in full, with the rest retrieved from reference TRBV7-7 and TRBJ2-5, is GAGVSQSPRYKVTKRGQDVTLRCDPISSHATLYWYQQALGQGPEFLTYFNYEAQPDKSGLPSDRFSAERPEGSISTLTIQRTEQRDSAMYRCASSSRSKRSLFLGQETQYFGPGTRLLVL.

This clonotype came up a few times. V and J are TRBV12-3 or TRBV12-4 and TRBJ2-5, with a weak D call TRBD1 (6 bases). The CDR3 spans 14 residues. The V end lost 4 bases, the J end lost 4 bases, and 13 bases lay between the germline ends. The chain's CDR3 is CASSSQGSVETQYF. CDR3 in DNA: TGTGCCAGCAGTTCACAGGGTTCGGTAGAGACCCAGTACTTC.

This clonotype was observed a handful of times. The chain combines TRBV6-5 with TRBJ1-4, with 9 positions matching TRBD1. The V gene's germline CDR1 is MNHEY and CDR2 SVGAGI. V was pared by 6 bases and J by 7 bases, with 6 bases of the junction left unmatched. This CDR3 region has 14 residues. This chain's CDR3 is CASRKQGAGEKLFF. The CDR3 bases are TGTGCCAGCAGAAAACAGGGGGCGGGTGAAAAACTGTTTTTT.

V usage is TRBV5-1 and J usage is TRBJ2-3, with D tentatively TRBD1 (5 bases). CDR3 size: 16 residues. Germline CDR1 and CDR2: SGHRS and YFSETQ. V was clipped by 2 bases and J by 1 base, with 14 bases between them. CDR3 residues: CASSFTGAIGTDTQYF. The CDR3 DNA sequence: TGCGCCAGCAGCTTTACAGGTGCTATTGGCACAGATACGCAGTATTTT.

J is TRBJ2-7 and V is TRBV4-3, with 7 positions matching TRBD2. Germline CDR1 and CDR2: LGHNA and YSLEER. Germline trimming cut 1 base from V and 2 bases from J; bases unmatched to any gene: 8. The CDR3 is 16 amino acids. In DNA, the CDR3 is TGCGCCAGCAGCCAAGGCCCCGTCAGCGGGGCCTACGAGCAGTACTTC. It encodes CASSQGPVSGAYEQYF.

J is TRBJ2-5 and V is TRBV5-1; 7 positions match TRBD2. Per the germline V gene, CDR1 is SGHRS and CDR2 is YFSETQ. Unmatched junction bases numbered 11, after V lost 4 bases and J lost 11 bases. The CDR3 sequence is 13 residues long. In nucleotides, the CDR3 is TGCGCCAGCAGCATTGGACTGGGAGGGAAGCAGTACTTC. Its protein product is CASSIGLGGKQYF. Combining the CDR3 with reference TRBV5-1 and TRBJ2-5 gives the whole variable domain KAGVTQTPRYLIKTRGQQVTLSCSPISGHRSVSWYQQTPGQGLQFLFEYFSETQRNKGNFPGRFSGRQFSNSRSEMNVSTLELGDSALYLCASSIGLGGKQYFGPGTRLLVL.

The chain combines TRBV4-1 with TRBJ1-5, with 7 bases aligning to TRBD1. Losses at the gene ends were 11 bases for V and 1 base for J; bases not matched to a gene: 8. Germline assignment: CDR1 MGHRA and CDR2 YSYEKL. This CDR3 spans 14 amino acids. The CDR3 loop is CAAGTAASNQPQHF. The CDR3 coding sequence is TGCGCCGCCGGGACAGCTGCCAGCAATCAGCCCCAGCATTTT.

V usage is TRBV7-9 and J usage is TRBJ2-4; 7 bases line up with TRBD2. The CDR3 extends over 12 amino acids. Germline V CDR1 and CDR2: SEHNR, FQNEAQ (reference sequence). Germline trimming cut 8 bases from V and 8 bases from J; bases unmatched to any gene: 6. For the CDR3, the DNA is TGTGCCAGCTCGGCGGGGGACGACATTCAGTACTTC. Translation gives CASSAGDDIQYF.

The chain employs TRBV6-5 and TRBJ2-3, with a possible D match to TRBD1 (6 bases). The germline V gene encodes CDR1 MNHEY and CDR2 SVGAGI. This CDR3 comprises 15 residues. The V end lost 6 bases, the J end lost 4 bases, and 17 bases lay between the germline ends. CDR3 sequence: CASSQKGDSADTQYF. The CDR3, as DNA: TGTGCCAGCAGCCAAAAGGGGGATAGCGCAGATACGCAGTATTTT.

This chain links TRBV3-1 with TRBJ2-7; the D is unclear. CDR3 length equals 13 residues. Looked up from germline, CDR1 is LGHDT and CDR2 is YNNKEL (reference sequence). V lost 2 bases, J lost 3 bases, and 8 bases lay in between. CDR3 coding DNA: TGTGCCAGCAGCCAACTTGGGGACTACGAGCAGTACTTC. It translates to CASSQLGDYEQYF.

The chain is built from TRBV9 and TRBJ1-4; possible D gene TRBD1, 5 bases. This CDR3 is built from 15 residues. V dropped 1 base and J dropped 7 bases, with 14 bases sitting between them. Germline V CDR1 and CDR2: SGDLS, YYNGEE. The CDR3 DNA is TGTGCCAGCAGCGTAACCGGGACGGTAAGTGAAAAACTGTTTTTT. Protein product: CASSVTGTVSEKLFF.

CDR3: CASSLVGGLGSNQPQHF. The CDR3 bases are TGTGCCAGCAGCTTAGTGGGGGGCCTGGGAAGCAATCAGCCCCAGCATTTT. J is TRBJ1-5 and V is TRBV7-9; a possible D gene is TRBD1 (6 bases). Germline V gene lookup returns CDR1 SEHNR and CDR2 FQNEAQ (reference sequence). This CDR3 contains 17 residues. V dropped 1 base and J dropped 1 base, with 14 bases sitting between them.

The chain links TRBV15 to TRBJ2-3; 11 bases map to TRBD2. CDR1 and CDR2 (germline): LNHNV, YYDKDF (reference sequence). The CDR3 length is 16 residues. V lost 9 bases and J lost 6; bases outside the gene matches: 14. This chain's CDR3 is CATIISTSGGPDTQYF. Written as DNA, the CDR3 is TGTGCCACTATAATATCCACTAGCGGGGGCCCCGATACGCAGTATTTT.

CDR3 coding DNA: TGTGCCAGCAGCTCCATCCGGGACAGAAGAGGAAACACCATATATTTT. Its translation: CASSSIRDRRGNTIYF. V usage is TRBV7-2 and J usage is TRBJ1-3; 7 bases agree with TRBD1. The CDR3 is 16 amino acids. The trim removed 4 bases at V and 4 bases at J, leaving 10 bases unmatched. The germline CDR1 and CDR2 sequences are SGHTA and FQGNSA. Complete variable domain (other parts from reference TRBV7-2 and TRBJ1-3): GAGVSQSPSNKVTEKGKDVELRCDPISGHTALYWYRQSLGQGLEFLIYFQGNSAPDKSGLPSDRFSAERTGGSVSTLTIQRTQQEDSAVYLCASSSIRDRRGNTIYFGEGSWLTVV.

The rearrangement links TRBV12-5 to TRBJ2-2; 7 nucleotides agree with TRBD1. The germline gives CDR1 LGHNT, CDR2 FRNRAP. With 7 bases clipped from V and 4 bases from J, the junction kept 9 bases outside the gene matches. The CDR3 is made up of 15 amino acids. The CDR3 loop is CASASRQGSTGELFF. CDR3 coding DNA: TGTGCTAGTGCCAGCAGACAGGGTAGCACCGGGGAGCTGTTTTTT.

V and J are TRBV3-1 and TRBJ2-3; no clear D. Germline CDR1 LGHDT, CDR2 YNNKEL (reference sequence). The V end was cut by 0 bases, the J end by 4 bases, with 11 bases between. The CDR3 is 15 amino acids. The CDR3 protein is CASSQEGPNPDTQYF. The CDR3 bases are TGTGCCAGCAGCCAAGAGGGCCCAAACCCAGATACGCAGTATTTT.

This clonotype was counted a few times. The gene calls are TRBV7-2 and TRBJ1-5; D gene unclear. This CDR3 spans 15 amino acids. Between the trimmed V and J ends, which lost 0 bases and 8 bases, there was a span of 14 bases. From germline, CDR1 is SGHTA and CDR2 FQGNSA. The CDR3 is CASSLASEGREPQHF. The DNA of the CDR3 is TGTGCCAGCAGCTTAGCTTCGGAGGGAAGGGAGCCCCAGCATTTT.

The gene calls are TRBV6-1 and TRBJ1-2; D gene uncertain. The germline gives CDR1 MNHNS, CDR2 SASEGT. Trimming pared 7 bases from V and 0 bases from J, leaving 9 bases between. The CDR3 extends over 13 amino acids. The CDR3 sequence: CASINGPNYGYTF. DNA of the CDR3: TGTGCCAGCATTAACGGACCTAACTATGGCTACACCTTC.

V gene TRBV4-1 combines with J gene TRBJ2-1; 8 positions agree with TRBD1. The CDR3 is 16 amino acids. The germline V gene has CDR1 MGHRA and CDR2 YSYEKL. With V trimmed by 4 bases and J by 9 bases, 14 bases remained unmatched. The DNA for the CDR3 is TGCGCCAGCAGCCTATTAGGGGCAGGGGGCTCTGGTGAGCAGTTCTTC. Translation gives CASSLLGAGGSGEQFF.